The clone carrying this T cell receptor (beta chain) was found once. No glioblastoma patient carried an isocitrate dehydrogenase mutation. CDR3 length: 16 residues. In germline, CDR1 is SGHNT, CDR2 YYREEE (reference sequence). V shed 4 bases, J shed 1 base, and the junction held 9 bases outside the gene matches. The primer mix had 60 V beta and 13 J beta primers. Data came from immunoSEQ multiplex PCR; TCRdb stores just in-frame clones and leaves some out. Of around 72,000 clones in the sample, around 86% are singletons; the top ten hold 7% to 9%. The data originate from a study of glioma-infiltrating T cells after dendritic cell vaccination. Study details: Dendritic cell vaccine was injected intradermally three times, biweekly.

This chain connects TRBV5-4 to TRBJ1-1, with 8 positions matching TRBD1. Sequencing used blood, obtained before dendritic cell vaccination. The source of this sequence is a human donor with glioblastoma. In DNA form, the CDR3 reads TGTGCCAGCAGCGCAGGGGGCTCCGTAGGGAACACTGAAGCTTTCTTT. Its translation is CASSAGGSVGNTEAFF.